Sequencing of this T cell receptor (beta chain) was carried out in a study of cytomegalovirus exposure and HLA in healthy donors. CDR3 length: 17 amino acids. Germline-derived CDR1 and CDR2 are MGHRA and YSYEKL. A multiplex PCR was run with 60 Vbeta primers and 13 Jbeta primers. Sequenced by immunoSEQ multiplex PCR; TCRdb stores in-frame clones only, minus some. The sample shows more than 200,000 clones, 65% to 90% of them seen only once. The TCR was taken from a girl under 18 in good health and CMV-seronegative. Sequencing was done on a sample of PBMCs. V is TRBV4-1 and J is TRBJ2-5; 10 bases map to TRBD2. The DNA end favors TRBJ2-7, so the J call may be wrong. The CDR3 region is CASSQVAESSGSYEQYF. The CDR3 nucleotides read TGCGCCAGCAGCCAAGTGGCTGAGTCTAGCGGGAGTTACGAGCAGTACTTC.